This T cell receptor beta chain was documented in a study of T-cell reconstitution after alpha-beta-depleted transplantation in children. This clonotype was counted ten times or more. For TCRbeta, the library was prepared with unique molecular identifiers. TCRdb fed the PCR reads into MiXCR, producing one record per CDR3 protein. The data show 450,000 to 600,000 distinct CDR3 sequences, 10% seen once. Looked up from germline, CDR1 is SGHTA and CDR2 is FQGNSA. This CDR3 spans 15 amino acids. The V and J ends lost 5 bases and 5 bases, in that order; junction bases with no gene match: 10. The chain is built from TRBV7-2 and TRBJ2-3; TRBD2 aligns across 7 bases. The sequence was obtained from a child aged 2-9 years with inherited bone marrow failure, due to receive a stem cell transplant. Material: PBMCs, obtained before TCRalphabeta/CD19-depleted stem cell transplant. The CDR3 nucleotides read TGTGCCAGCAGCCTCGGCGCGGGAGTTATAGATACGCAGTATTTT. Amino acid sequence: CASSLGAGVIDTQYF.